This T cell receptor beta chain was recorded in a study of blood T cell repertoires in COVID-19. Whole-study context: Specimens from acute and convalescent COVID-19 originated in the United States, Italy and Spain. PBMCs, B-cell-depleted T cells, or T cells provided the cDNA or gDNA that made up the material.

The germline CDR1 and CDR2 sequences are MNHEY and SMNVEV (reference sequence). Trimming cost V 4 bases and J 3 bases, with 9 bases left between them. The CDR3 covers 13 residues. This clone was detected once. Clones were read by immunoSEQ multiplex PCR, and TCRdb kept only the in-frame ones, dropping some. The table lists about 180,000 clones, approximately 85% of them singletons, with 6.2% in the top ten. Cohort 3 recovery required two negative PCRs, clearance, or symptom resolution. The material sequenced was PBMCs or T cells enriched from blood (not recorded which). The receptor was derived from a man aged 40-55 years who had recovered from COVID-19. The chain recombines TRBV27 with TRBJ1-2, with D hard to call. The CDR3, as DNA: TGTGCCAGCAGTTACAGCCAGGACTATGGCTACACCTTC. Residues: CASSYSQDYGYTF.